This T cell receptor (beta chain) was documented in a study of shared clonotypes between healthy human individuals. Germline CDR1 is SGHAT and CDR2 is FQNNGV. This CDR3 contains 16 residues. V dropped 4 bases and J dropped 2; count of bases not matched to a gene: 9. Repertoires were generated with immunoSEQ multiplex PCR, while TCRdb's copy carries only in-frame clones and drops some. The data hold around 530,000 clones, with 70% to 80% observed a single time. This chain connects TRBV11-2 to TRBJ2-5; 8 bases fit TRBD2. The source is a woman aged 40 to 55 in good health. Some clones in this sample may be carry-over from other donors' samples. The specimen was PBMCs. CDR3 nucleotide sequence: TGTGCCAGCAGCTCCTCCTGGACTAGCAGGCAAGAGACCCAGTACTTC. Amino acid sequence: CASSSSWTSRQETQYF.